The 20 T cell receptor beta chains below come from one sample, sequenced in a study of cytomegalovirus exposure and HLA in healthy donors. Primers for the PCR totalled 60 Vbeta and 13 Jbeta. Data came from immunoSEQ multiplex PCR; TCRdb stores just in-frame clones and leaves some out. The data contain 99,000 or so clones, approximately 76% of them singletons. The sample was PBMCs. These receptor sequences come from a woman younger than 30 in good health and CMV-seropositive.

This sequence joins TRBV5-4 and TRBJ1-4; 12 bases align to TRBD1. CDR3 size: 14 residues. Germline lookup yields CDR1 SGHNT and CDR2 YYREEE (reference sequence). J lost 7 bases, V lost 4 bases, and 2 bases had no gene match. The CDR3 DNA reads TGTGCCAGCAGCGAGGGACAGGGGGCTGAAAAACTGTTTTTT. This encodes CASSEGQGAEKLFF.

This clone was seen a few times. The chain is built from TRBV2 and TRBJ2-5; D remains ambiguous. The CDR3 extends over 13 amino acids. V lost 2 bases to trimming and J lost 5 bases, with 9 bases between them. Germline V lookup: CDR1 SNHLY, CDR2 FYNNEI. CDR3 nucleotides: TGTGCCAGCAGTGAACGTTCCGGGGAGACCCAGTACTTC. It codes for CASSERSGETQYF.

V and J are TRBV2 and TRBJ1-5; TRBD1 might be the D (5 bases). Germline assignment: CDR1 SNHLY and CDR2 FYNNEI. The V end lost 6 bases, the J end lost 0 bases, and 24 bases lay between the germline ends. The CDR3 extends over 19 amino acids. CDR3 protein: CASSDHRTSSYYSNQPQHF. DNA for the CDR3: TGTGCCAGCAGCGACCATCGGACAAGTTCCTACTATAGCAATCAGCCCCAGCATTTT.

V and J are TRBV7-8 and TRBJ2-6; a weak D match, TRBD1 (6 bases). V lost 5 bases and J 8 bases, leaving 13 bases between the germline ends. The length of the CDR3 is 14 residues. The germline V gene has CDR1 SGHVS and CDR2 FQNEAQ. CDR3: CASSRTGISNVLTF. Here the CDR3 DNA reads TGTGCCAGCAGCCGTACAGGGATTTCCAACGTCCTGACTTTC.

The chain has TRBV5-1 and TRBJ2-3, with 7 bases that match TRBD2. Germline loops: CDR1 SGHRS, CDR2 YFSETQ. CDR3 length: 16 amino acids. V was pared by 0 bases and J by 2 bases, with 6 bases of the junction left unmatched. CDR3 in amino acids: CASSLVASGLTDTQYF. The CDR3, as DNA: TGCGCCAGCAGCTTGGTAGCTAGCGGCCTCACAGATACGCAGTATTTT.

The rearrangement uses TRBV30 and TRBJ1-4, with TRBD1 identical over 7 bases. This CDR3 is built from 14 residues. Germline V gene sequence: CDR1 GTSNPN, CDR2 SVGIG (reference sequence). The junction had 6 bases not matched to a gene; V was cut back by 4 bases and J by 4 bases. The CDR3 reads CAWNRQGFNEKLFF. CDR3 sequence (DNA): TGTGCCTGGAATAGACAGGGATTTAATGAAAAACTGTTTTTT.

This clone turned up a few times. CDR3 amino acids: CASSQYRATDTQYF. In DNA form, the CDR3 reads TGTGCCAGCTCACAATACAGGGCTACAGATACGCAGTATTTT. The chain combines TRBV18 with TRBJ2-3; maybe TRBD1 (6 bases). The V end was cut by 4 bases, the J end by 3 bases, with 11 bases between. The CDR3 contains 14 residues. Germline CDR1 is KGHSH and CDR2 is LQKENI. Based on the CDR3 plus reference TRBV18 and TRBJ2-3, the full variable domain is NAGVMQNPRHLVRRRGQEARLRCSPMKGHSHVYWYRQLPEEGLKFMVYLQKENIIDESGMPKERFSAEFPKEGPSILRIQQVVRGDSAAYFCASSQYRATDTQYFGPGTRLTVL.

J is TRBJ2-7 and V is TRBV14; D may be TRBD1 (6 bases). This CDR3 region has 14 residues. The V end lost 4 bases, the J end lost 2 bases, and 12 bases lay between the germline ends. The germline V gene encodes CDR1 SGHDN and CDR2 FVKESK. CDR3 nucleotides: TGTGCCAGCAGCCGCCGGGACATACCCTACGAGCAGTACTTC. This gives the protein CASSRRDIPYEQYF.

This rearrangement joins TRBV9 to TRBJ2-3; maybe TRBD2 (5 bases). The CDR3 loop spans 16 amino acids. The germline V and J ends were trimmed by 0 bases and 0 bases, with 11 bases remaining between them. Germline CDR1 reads SGDLS; CDR2 reads YYNGEE. The CDR3 DNA reads TGTGCCAGCAGCGTAGAGGAGGACCCTAGCACAGATACGCAGTATTTT. Amino acids: CASSVEEDPSTDTQYF.

The chain couples TRBV2 to TRBJ1-1; 11 bases line up with TRBD1. Trimming at V came to 7 bases and at J to 5 bases, leaving 6 bases not matched to a gene. From germline, CDR1 is SNHLY and CDR2 FYNNEI. This CDR3 comprises 14 residues. Here the CDR3 reads CASNLGQGATEAFF. The CDR3 nucleotides read TGTGCCAGCAACCTAGGACAGGGGGCAACTGAAGCTTTCTTT.

In regard to this clone: Other DNA sequences from this sample encode an identical CDR3 as well. The chain uses TRBV4-1 and TRBJ2-5; D may be TRBD1 (6 bases). The germline V and J ends were trimmed by 4 bases and 1 base, with 10 bases remaining between them. The CDR3 sequence is 14 residues long. Germline loops: CDR1 MGHRA, CDR2 YSYEKL. The DNA for the CDR3 is TGCGCCAGCAGCCCTACAGGGCGCCAAGAGACCCAGTACTTC. Amino acids: CASSPTGRQETQYF.

The chain couples TRBV30 to TRBJ2-3, with D unclear. The V end was cut by 0 bases, the J end by 2 bases, with 12 bases between. The CDR3 sequence is 15 residues long. Per germline, CDR1 GTSNPN and CDR2 SVGIG (reference sequence). The CDR3 reads CAWSVPRKDTDTQYF. The CDR3 nucleotides read TGTGCCTGGAGTGTACCCAGAAAAGACACAGATACGCAGTATTTT. The entire variable domain, with the rest obtained from reference TRBV30 and TRBJ2-3, is as follows: SQTIHQWPATLVQPVGSPLSLECTVEGTSNPNLYWYRQAAGRGLQLLFYSVGIGQISSEVPQNLSASRPQDRQFILSSKKLLLSDSGFYLCAWSVPRKDTDTQYFGPGTRLTVL.

This chain joins TRBV27 and TRBJ2-2, with 7 nucleotides matching TRBD2. The CDR3 sequence is 15 residues long. The germline CDR1 and CDR2 sequences are MNHEY and SMNVEV (reference sequence). The V and J ends lost 4 bases and 5 bases, in that order; junction bases with no gene match: 7. The CDR3 DNA reads as TGTGCCAGCAGTTCTAGGAGGGAGGGAACCGGGGAGCTGTTTTTT. Amino acid sequence: CASSSRREGTGELFF.

The chain recombines TRBV6-5 with TRBJ2-7, with 10 bases lining up with TRBD1. V trimming: 2 bases; J trimming: 4 bases; junction bases outside the gene matches: 2. Germline-derived CDR1 and CDR2 are MNHEY and SVGAGI. CDR3 size: 14 residues. The CDR3 spells CASSYTGQGYEQYF. The CDR3 nucleotides read TGTGCCAGCAGTTACACGGGACAGGGGTACGAGCAGTACTTC.

The V gene is TRBV2, the J gene TRBJ2-7, with TRBD2 matching over 9 bases. The V and J ends lost 7 bases and 4 bases, in that order; junction bases with no gene match: 8. The CDR3 consists of 14 residues. Germline-derived CDR1 and CDR2 are SNHLY and FYNNEI. The CDR3 region is CASTPASGRYEQYF. The CDR3, as DNA: TGTGCCAGCACTCCGGCCAGCGGGAGGTACGAGCAGTACTTC.

This clone has only a few counts. The CDR3 nucleotides read TGTGCCAGCAACCTGTTGAGAGCGGATGAAGCTTTCTTT. It codes for CASNLLRADEAFF. The rearrangement uses TRBV2 and TRBJ1-1; D is ambiguous. Trimming cost V 7 bases and J 7 bases, with 16 bases left between them. CDR3 length: 13 residues. Germline CDR1 and CDR2: SNHLY and FYNNEI.

This clone was recorded only once. The genes are TRBV27 and TRBJ2-1; D perhaps matches TRBD1 (5 bases). The CDR3 runs 13 residues. Trimming took off 2 bases at V and 8 bases at J, with 10 bases between the two ends. From germline, CDR1 is MNHEY and CDR2 SMNVEV (reference sequence). CDR3 in amino acids: CASSLPGMDEQFF. CDR3 bases: TGTGCCAGCAGTTTACCAGGGATGGATGAGCAGTTCTTC.

This clone came up a few times. V is TRBV4-1 and J is TRBJ2-5; D is unclear. This CDR3 has 13 amino acids. CDR1 MGHRA and CDR2 YSYEKL come from the germline V gene. The V end was cut by 1 base, the J end by 1 base, with 4 bases between. CDR3 nucleotide sequence: TGCGCCAGCAGCCAAGGGGCCCAAGAGACCCAGTACTTC. Translating it yields CASSQGAQETQYF.

This clone was seen more than once but under ten times. V usage is TRBV4-1 and J usage is TRBJ2-2; 10 nucleotides align to TRBD1. Germline-derived CDR1 and CDR2 are MGHRA and YSYEKL. Unmatched junction bases numbered 11, after V lost 0 bases and J lost 7 bases. The CDR3 is 18 residues long. The CDR3, as DNA: TGCGCCAGCAGCCAAGATGGGACAGGGGATTTGGTTGGCGGGGAGCTGTTTTTT. Protein sequence: CASSQDGTGDLVGGELFF.

This clone was recorded a few times. This sequence joins TRBV27 and TRBJ2-7; 7 bases are shared with TRBD1. V was clipped by 0 bases and J by 3 bases; unmatched bases: 5. Germline CDR1 and CDR2: MNHEY and SMNVEV (reference sequence). This CDR3 region has 15 residues. Here the CDR3 reads CASSLSVNRGYEQYF. CDR3 nucleotides: TGTGCCAGCAGTTTATCAGTGAACAGGGGCTACGAGCAGTACTTC.